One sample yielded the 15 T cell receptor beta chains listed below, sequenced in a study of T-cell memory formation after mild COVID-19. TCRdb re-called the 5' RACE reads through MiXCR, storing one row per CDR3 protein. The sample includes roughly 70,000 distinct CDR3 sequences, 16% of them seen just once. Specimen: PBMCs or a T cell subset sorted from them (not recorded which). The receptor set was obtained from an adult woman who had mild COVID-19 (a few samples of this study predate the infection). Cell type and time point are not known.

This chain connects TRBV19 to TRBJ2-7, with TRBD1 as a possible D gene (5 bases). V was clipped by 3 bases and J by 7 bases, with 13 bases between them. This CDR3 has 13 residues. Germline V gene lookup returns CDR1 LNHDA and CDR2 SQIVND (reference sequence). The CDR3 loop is CASSIQGRREQYF. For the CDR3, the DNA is TGTGCCAGTAGTATTCAGGGTCGAAGGGAGCAGTACTTC.

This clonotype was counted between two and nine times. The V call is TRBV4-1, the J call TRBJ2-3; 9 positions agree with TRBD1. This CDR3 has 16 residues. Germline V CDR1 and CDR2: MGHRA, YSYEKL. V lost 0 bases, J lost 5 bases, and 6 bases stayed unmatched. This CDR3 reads CASSQEDRGGQDTQYF. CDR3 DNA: TGCGCCAGCAGCCAAGAGGACAGGGGAGGACAAGATACGCAGTATTTT.

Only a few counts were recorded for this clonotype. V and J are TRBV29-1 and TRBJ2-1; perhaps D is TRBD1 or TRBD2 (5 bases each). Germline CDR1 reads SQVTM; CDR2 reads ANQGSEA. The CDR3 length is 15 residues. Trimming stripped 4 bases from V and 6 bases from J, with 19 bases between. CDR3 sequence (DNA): TGCAGCGTTGTGGGGATCGGGACCCTGGGCAATGAGCAGTTCTTC. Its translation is CSVVGIGTLGNEQFF.

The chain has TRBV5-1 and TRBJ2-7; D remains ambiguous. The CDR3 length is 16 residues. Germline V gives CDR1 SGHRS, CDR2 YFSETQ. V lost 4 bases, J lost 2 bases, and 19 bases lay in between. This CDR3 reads CASSNGGPQWTYEQYF. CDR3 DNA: TGCGCCAGCAGCAATGGTGGGCCGCAGTGGACCTACGAGCAGTACTTC.

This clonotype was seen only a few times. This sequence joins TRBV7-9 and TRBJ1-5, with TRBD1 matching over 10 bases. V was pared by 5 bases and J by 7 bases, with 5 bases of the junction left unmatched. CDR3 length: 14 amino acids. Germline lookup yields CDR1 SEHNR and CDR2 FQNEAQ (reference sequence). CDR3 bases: TGTGCCAGCAGCACGGGACAGGGGAGACAGCCCCAGCATTTT. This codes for CASSTGQGRQPQHF.

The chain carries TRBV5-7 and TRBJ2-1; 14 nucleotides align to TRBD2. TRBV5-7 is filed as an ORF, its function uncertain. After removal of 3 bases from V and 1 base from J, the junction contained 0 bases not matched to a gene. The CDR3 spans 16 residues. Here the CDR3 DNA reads TGTGCCAGCAGCTGGACTAGCGGGAGGTCCTACAATGAGCAGTTCTTC. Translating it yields CASSWTSGRSYNEQFF.

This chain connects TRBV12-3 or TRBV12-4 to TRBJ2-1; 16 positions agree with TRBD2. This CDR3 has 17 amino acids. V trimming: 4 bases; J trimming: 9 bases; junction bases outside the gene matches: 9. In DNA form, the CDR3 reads TGTGCCAGCAGTTCACCCGGGACTAGCGGGAGGGCCTTTGAGCAGTTCTTC. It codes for CASSSPGTSGRAFEQFF.

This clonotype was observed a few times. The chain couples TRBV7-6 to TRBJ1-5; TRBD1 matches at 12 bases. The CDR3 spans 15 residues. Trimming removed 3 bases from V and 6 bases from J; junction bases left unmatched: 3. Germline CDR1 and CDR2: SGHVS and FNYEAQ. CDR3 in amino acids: CASSLEGQGAQPQHF. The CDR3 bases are TGTGCCAGCAGCTTGGAGGGACAGGGGGCTCAGCCCCAGCATTTT. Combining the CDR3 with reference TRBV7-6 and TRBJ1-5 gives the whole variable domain GAGVSQSPRYKVTKRGQDVALRCDPISGHVSLYWYRQALGQGPEFLTYFNYEAQQDKSGLPNDRFSAERPEGSISTLTIQRTEQRDSAMYRCASSLEGQGAQPQHFGDGTRLSIL.

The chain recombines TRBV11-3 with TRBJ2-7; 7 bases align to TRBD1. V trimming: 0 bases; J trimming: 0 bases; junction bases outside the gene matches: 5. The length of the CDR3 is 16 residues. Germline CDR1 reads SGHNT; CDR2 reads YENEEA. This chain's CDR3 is CASSLDLGQLSYEQYF. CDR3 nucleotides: TGTGCCAGCAGCTTAGATCTGGGACAGCTCTCCTACGAGCAGTACTTC.

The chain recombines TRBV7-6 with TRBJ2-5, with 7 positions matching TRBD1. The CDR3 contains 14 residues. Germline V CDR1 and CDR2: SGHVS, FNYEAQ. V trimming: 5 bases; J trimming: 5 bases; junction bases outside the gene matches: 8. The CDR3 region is CASSPQGVEETQYF. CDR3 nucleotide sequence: TGTGCCAGCAGCCCGCAGGGGGTTGAGGAGACCCAGTACTTC.

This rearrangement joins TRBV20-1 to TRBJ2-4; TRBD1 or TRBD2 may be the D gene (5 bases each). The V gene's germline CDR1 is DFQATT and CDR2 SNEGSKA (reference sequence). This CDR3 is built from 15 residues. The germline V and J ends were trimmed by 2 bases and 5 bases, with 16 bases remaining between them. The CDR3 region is CSARNRDLTQNIQYF. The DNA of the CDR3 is TGCAGTGCTAGAAACCGGGACCTGACCCAAAACATTCAGTACTTC.

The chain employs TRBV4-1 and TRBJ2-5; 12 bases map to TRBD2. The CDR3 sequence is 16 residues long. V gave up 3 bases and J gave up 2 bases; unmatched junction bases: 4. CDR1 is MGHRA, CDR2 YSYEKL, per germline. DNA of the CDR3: TGCGCCAGCAGCCACCCGACTAGCGGGGGTCAAGAGACCCAGTACTTC. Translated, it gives CASSHPTSGGQETQYF.

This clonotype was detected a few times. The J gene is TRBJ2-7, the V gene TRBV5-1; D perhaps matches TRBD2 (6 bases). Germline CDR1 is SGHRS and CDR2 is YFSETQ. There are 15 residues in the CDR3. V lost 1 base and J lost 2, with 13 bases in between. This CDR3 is CASSLRTGATYEQYF. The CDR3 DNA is TGCGCCAGCAGCTTGAGGACGGGAGCTACCTACGAGCAGTACTTC.

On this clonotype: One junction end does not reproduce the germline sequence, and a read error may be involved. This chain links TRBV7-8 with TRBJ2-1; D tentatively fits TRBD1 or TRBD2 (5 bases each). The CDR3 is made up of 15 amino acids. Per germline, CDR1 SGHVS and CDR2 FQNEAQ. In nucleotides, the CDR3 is TGTGCCAGCAGCGTAGCCGGGACGGGGTACAATGAGCAGTTCTTC. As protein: CASSVAGTGYNEQFF. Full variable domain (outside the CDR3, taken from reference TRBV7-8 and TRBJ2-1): GAGVSQSPRYKVAKRGQDVALRCDPISGHVSLFWYQQALGQGPEFLTYFQNEAQLDKSGLPSDRFFAERPEGSVSTLKIQRTQQEDSAVYLCASSVAGTGYNEQFFGPGTRLTVL.

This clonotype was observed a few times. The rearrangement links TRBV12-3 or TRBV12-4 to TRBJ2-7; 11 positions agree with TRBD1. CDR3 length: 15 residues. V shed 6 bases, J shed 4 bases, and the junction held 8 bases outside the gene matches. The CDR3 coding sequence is TGTGCCAGCAGCCCACGGGACAGGGGGATATACGAGCAGTACTTC. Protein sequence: CASSPRDRGIYEQYF.